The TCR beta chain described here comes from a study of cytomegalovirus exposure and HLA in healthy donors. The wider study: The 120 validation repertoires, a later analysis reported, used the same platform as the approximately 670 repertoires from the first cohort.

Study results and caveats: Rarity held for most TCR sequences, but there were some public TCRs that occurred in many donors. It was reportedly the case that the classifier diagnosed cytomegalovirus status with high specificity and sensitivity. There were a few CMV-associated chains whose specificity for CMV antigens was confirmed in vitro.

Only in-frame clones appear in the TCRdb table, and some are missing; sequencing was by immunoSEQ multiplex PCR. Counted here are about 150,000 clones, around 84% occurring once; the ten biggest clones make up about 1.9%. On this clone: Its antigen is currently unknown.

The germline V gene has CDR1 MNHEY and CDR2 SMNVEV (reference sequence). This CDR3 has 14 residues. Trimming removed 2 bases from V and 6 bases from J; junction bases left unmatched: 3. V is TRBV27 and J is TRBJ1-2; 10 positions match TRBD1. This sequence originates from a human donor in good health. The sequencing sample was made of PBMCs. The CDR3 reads CASSLDRGRDGYTF. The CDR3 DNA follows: TGTGCCAGCAGTTTAGACAGGGGGCGCGATGGCTACACCTTC.